Each of the 17 T cell receptor beta chains below was sequenced from the same sample in a study of control samples from healthy donors and cancer patients. Some clones are missing from TCRdb's copy, which holds only in-frame ones; the method was immunoSEQ multiplex PCR. The table lists about 140,000 clones, 89% of them singletons, with 4% to 5.5% in the top ten. Sequenced material: blood. The source is a man aged 25 to 45 in good health.

This chain joins TRBV6-1 and TRBJ1-5; D not resolved. This CDR3 region has 15 residues. CDR1 and CDR2 from the germline V gene are MNHNS and SASEGT. V lost 1 base to trimming and J lost 4 bases, with 11 bases between them. The CDR3 reads CASSEERGGNQPQHF. As DNA, the CDR3 is TGTGCCAGCAGTGAAGAGCGGGGAGGGAATCAGCCCCAGCATTTT.

Notes on this clone: It may be a read error: a sequence one base away is much more abundant. This specimen includes other DNA sequences encoding the same CDR3. The rearrangement joins TRBV24-1 to TRBJ2-2; 10 bases line up with TRBD1. The V gene end was trimmed by 3 bases and the J gene end by 5 bases; junction bases not matched to a gene: 2. The length of the CDR3 is 15 residues. CDR1 is KGHDR, CDR2 SFDVKD, per germline. CDR3 nucleotide sequence: TGTGCCACCAGTGATAGGGACAGGGGAACCGGGGAGCTGTTTTTT. It yields the protein CATSDRDRGTGELFF.

The V call is TRBV6-1, the J call TRBJ1-5, with D uncertain. The CDR3 sequence is 13 residues long. CDR1 and CDR2 (germline): MNHNS, SASEGT. Trimming left V 1 base short and J 6 bases short, with 7 bases between. In DNA, the CDR3 is TGTGCCAGCAGTGAAGGGGGAGTTCAGCCCCAGCATTTT. Translating gives CASSEGGVQPQHF.

This clone occurred once. The chain has TRBV2 and TRBJ2-1; the D gene is possibly TRBD2 (7 bases). The CDR3 is made up of 17 amino acids. Between the trimmed V and J ends, which lost 5 bases and 3 bases, there was a span of 20 bases. Germline CDR1 SNHLY, CDR2 FYNNEI. CDR3 DNA: TGTGCCAGCAGTCCAAGGGGGGGACACCTAAACTACAATGAGCAGTTCTTC. Its protein is CASSPRGGHLNYNEQFF.

V is TRBV9 and J is TRBJ2-3; a weak D match, TRBD2 (6 bases). From germline, CDR1 is SGDLS and CDR2 YYNGEE. V lost 3 bases and J lost 6, with 20 bases in between. This CDR3 has 16 residues. Written as DNA, the CDR3 is TGTGCCAGCAGCGCACGAATCGAACGGGAGTACGATACGCAGTATTTT. Residues: CASSARIEREYDTQYF.

The chain employs TRBV7-2 and TRBJ2-7; D assignment may be TRBD1 or TRBD2 (6 bases each). Trimming cost V 2 bases and J 4 bases, with 9 bases left between them. The CDR3 spans 13 residues. Germline CDR1 reads SGHTA; CDR2 reads FQGNSA. The CDR3 DNA is TGTGCCAGCAGCTTACCGGGGGCGTACGAGCAGTACTTC. It is translated as CASSLPGAYEQYF.

The chain is built from TRBV9 and TRBJ2-1, with a possible D match to TRBD2 (5 bases). There are 16 residues in the CDR3. Germline values: CDR1 SGDLS, CDR2 YYNGEE. Trimming took off 4 bases at V and 4 bases at J, with 18 bases between the two ends. The CDR3 DNA sequence: TGTGCCAGCAGCCCTCGGTTAGGAGCGGTATACAATGAGCAGTTCTTC. Translated, it gives CASSPRLGAVYNEQFF.

The V call is TRBV19, the J call TRBJ1-1; D perhaps matches TRBD1 (5 bases). Germline V gene lookup returns CDR1 LNHDA and CDR2 SQIVND (reference sequence). V shed 5 bases and J shed 10 bases, with 14 bases lying between them. The CDR3 has 12 amino acids. DNA for the CDR3: TGTGCCAGTAGTTCGGGACTTTCCCGAGCTTTCTTT. Protein: CASSSGLSRAFF.

The chain joins TRBV3-1 (or the pseudogene TRBV3-2) to TRBJ2-2, with 7 bases aligning to TRBD2. This CDR3 is built from 14 residues. Germline-derived CDR1 and CDR2 are LGHDT and YNNKEL (reference sequence). J lost 0 bases, V lost 8 bases, and 3 bases had no gene match. For the CDR3, the DNA is TGTGCCAGCGCCCGGGGGGCGAACACCGGGGAGCTGTTTTTT. This encodes CASARGANTGELFF.

This chain links TRBV19 with TRBJ1-5; 11 bases align to TRBD1. After removal of 4 bases from V and 0 bases from J, the junction contained 8 bases not matched to a gene. The germline CDR1 and CDR2 sequences are LNHDA and SQIVND (reference sequence). This CDR3 spans 18 amino acids. The DNA of the CDR3 is TGTGCCAGTAGTACCCGGACAGGGGGCGCGGGTAGCAATCAGCCCCAGCATTTT. This encodes CASSTRTGGAGSNQPQHF.

V gene TRBV2 combines with J gene TRBJ1-6; 7 positions agree with TRBD1. The CDR3 runs 13 residues. Trimming at V came to 5 bases and at J to 10 bases, leaving 5 bases not matched to a gene. Per the germline V gene, CDR1 is SNHLY and CDR2 is FYNNEI. The CDR3 DNA follows: TGTGCCAGCAGTACCAGGGGGATGTCACCCCTCCACTTT. Translating it yields CASSTRGMSPLHF.

The chain is built from TRBV2 and TRBJ2-1; D not certain. The CDR3 loop spans 12 amino acids. V was clipped by 8 bases and J by 4 bases, with 9 bases between them. Germline CDR1 is SNHLY and CDR2 is FYNNEI. As DNA, the CDR3 is TGTGCCAGCGGAAAGGATTACAATGAGCAGTTCTTC. It codes for CASGKDYNEQFF.

The chain is built from TRBV7-9 and TRBJ1-2, with a weak D call TRBD1 (5 bases). Trimming removed 1 base at V and 6 bases at J, with 9 bases between. CDR3 length: 13 residues. Germline V gene sequence: CDR1 SEHNR, CDR2 FQNEAQ (reference sequence). The CDR3 DNA sequence: TGTGCCAGCAGCTTAGGGGGCCAGCATGGCTACACCTTC. Translation gives CASSLGGQHGYTF.

The chain carries TRBV7-3 and TRBJ2-2; 8 bases match TRBD2. The germline CDR1 and CDR2 sequences are SGHTA and FQGTGA. The CDR3 sequence is 13 residues long. V was pared by 4 bases and J by 8 bases, with 3 bases of the junction left unmatched. The CDR3 DNA is TGTGCCAGCAGCTCCTCTAGCGGGGGGGAGCTGTTTTTT. This gives the protein CASSSSSGGELFF.

The genes are TRBV7-9 and TRBJ1-2; tentative D call: TRBD1 (5 bases). The length of the CDR3 is 14 residues. Germline V lookup: CDR1 SEHNR, CDR2 FQNEAQ (reference sequence). V was pared by 5 bases and J by 4 bases, with 14 bases between. The CDR3 DNA reads TGTGCCAGCAGCAGGGACCGCGGTCTCTATGGCTACACCTTC. Protein product: CASSRDRGLYGYTF.

The rearrangement links TRBV9 to TRBJ1-2, with D uncertain. Trimming shortened V by 3 bases and J by 8 bases, and 14 bases separated the two germline ends. This CDR3 has 13 amino acids. Germline CDR1 is SGDLS and CDR2 is YYNGEE. The CDR3: CASSAHGAGGYTF. The CDR3 bases are TGTGCCAGCAGCGCCCACGGCGCCGGGGGCTACACCTTC.

The gene calls are TRBV15 and TRBJ1-6; 11 bases are shared with TRBD1. The CDR3 runs to 17 residues. The V segment lost 3 bases and the J segment 7 bases; nucleotides outside the gene matches: 8. The germline gives CDR1 LNHNV, CDR2 YYDKDF (reference sequence). The CDR3 nucleotides read TGTGCCACCAGCAGCTGGGACAGGGGGTTAAAAAATTCACCCCTCCACTTT. Translation: CATSSWDRGLKNSPLHF.